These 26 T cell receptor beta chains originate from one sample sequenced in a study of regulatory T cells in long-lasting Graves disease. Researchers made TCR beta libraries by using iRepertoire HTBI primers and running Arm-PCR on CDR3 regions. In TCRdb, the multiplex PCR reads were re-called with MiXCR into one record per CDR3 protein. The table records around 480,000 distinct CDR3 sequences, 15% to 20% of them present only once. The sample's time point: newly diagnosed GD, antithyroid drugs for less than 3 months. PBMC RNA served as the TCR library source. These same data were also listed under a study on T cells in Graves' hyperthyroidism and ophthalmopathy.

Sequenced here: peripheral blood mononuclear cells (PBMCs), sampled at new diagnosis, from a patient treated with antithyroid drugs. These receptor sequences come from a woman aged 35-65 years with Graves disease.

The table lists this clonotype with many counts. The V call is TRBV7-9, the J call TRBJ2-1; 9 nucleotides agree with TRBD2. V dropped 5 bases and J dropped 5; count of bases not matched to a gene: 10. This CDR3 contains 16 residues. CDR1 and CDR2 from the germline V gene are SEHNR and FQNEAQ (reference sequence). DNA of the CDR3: TGTGCCAGCAGCACCAGTCTAGCGGGGCGTAACAATGAGCAGTTCTTC. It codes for CASSTSLAGRNNEQFF.

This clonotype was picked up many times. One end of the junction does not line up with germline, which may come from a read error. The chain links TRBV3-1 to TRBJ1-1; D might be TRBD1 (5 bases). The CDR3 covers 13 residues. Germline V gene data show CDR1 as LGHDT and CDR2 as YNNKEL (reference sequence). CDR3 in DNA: TGTGCCAGCAGCCAACAGAGGACAAGCTTCGTTCACTTT. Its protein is CASSQQRTSFVHF.

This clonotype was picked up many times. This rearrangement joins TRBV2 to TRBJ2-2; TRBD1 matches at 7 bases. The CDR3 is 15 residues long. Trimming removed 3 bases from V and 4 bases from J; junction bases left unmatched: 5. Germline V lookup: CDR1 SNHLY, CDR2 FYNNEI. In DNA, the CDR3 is TGTGCCAGCAGTGACTCACAGGGGTTCACCGGGGAGCTGTTTTTT. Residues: CASSDSQGFTGELFF.

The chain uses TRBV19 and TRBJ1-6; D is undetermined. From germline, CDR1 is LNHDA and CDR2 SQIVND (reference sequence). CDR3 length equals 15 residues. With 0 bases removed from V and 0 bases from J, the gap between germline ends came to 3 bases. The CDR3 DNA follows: TGTGCCAGTAGTATAGAGAGCTCCTATAATTCACCCCTCCACTTT. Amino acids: CASSIESSYNSPLHF.

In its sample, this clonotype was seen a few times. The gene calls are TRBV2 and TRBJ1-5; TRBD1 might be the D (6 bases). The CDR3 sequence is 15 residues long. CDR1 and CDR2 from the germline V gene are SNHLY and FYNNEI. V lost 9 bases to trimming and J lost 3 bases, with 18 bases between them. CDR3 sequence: CASGSAPGANQPQHF. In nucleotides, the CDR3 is TGTGCCAGTGGCTCGGCCCCAGGGGCCAATCAGCCCCAGCATTTT.

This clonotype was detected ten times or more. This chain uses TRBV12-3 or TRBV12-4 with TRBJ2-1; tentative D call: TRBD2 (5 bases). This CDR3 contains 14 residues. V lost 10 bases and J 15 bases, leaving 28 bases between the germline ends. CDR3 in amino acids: CANISAGKKCPRFF. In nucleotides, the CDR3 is TGTGCCAACATCTCTGCCGGGAAAAAATGTCCCCGGTTCTTC.

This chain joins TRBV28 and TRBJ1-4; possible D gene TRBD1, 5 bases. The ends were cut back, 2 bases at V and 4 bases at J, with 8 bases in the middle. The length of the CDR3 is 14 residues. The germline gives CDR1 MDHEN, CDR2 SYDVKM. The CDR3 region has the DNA TGTGCCAGCAGTTTAGGGGGAAATAATGAAAAACTGTTTTTT. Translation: CASSLGGNNEKLFF.

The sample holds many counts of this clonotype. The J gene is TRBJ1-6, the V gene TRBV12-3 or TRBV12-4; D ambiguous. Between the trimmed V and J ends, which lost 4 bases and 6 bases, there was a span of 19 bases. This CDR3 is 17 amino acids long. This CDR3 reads CASSSLAGATFNSPLHF. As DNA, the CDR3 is TGTGCCAGCAGTTCCCTAGCTGGAGCTACCTTTAATTCACCCCTCCACTTT.

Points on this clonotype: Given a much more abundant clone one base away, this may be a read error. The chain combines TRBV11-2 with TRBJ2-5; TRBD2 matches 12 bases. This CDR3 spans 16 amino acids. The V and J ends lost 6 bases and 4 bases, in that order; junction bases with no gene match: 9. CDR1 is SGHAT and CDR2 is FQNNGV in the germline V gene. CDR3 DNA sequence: TGTGCCAGCAGACCCCTAGCGGGGGGGCCTCGAGAGACCCAGTACTTC. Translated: CASRPLAGGPRETQYF. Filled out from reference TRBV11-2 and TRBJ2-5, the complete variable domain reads EAGVAQSPRYKIIEKRQSVAFWCNPISGHATLYWYQQILGQGPKLLIQFQNNGVVDDSQLPKDRFSAERLKGVDSTLKIQPAKLEDSAVYLCASRPLAGGPRETQYFGPGTRLLVL.

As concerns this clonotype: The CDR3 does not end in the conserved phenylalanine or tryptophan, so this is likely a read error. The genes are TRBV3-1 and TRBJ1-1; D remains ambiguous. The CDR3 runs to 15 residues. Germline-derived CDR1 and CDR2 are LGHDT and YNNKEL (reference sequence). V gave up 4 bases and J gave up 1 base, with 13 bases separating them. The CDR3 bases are TGTGCCAGCAGCCCCCTTAGTACGGCGAACACTGAAGCTTTCCTT. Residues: CASSPLSTANTEAFL.

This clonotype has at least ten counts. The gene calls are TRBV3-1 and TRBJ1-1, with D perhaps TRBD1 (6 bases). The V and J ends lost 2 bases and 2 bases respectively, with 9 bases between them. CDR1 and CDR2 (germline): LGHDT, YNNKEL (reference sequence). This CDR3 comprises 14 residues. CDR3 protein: CASSQRDTNTEAFF. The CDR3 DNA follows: TGTGCCAGCAGCCAACGGGACACCAACACTGAAGCTTTCTTT.

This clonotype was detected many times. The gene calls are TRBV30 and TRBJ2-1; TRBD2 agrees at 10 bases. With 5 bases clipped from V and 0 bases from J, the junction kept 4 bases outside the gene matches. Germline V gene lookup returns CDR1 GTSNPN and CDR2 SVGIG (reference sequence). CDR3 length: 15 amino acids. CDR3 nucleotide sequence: TGTGCCTGGGGGGCTAGCGGGAGCTCCTACAATGAGCAGTTCTTC. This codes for CAWGASGSSYNEQFF.

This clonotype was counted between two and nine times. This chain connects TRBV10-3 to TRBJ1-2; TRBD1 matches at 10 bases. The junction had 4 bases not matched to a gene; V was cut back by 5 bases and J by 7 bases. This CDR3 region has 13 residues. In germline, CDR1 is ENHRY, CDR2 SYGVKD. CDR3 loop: CAISPRTGGGYTF. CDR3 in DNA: TGTGCCATCAGTCCGCGGACAGGGGGTGGCTACACCTTC.

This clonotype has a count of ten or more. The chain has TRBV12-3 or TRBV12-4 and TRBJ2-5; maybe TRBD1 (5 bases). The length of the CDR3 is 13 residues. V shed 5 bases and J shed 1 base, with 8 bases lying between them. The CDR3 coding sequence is TGTGCCAGCAGTCCAGGGATCCAAGAGACCCAGTACTTC. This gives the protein CASSPGIQETQYF.

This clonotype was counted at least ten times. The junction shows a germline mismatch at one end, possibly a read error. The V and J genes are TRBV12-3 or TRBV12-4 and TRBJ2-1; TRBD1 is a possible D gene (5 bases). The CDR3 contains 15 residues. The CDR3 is CASSLVGATYDEQFF. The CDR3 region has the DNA TGTGCCAGCAGTTTAGTAGGGGCGACCTACGATGAGCAGTTCTTC.

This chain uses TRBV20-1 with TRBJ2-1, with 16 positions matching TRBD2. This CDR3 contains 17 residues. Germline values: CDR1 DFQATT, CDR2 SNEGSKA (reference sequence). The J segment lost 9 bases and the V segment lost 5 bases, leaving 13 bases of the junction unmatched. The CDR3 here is CSAGPWGLAGGLGEQFF. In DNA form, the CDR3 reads TGCAGTGCTGGACCCTGGGGACTAGCGGGGGGGCTTGGTGAGCAGTTCTTC.

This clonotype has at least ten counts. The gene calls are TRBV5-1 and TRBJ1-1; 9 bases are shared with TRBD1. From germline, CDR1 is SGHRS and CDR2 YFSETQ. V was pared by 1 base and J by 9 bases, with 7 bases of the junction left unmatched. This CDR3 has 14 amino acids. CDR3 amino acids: CASSLMSGQGKAFF. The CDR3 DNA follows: TGCGCCAGCAGCTTGATGTCTGGACAGGGGAAAGCTTTCTTT.

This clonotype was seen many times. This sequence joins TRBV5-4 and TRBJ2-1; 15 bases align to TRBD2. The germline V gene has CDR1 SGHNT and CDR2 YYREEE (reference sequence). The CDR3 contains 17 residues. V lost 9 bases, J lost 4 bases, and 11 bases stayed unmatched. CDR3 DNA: TGTGCCACGAATCCCGGGACTAGCGGGGGGTCTTACAATGAGCAGTTCTTC. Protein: CATNPGTSGGSYNEQFF.

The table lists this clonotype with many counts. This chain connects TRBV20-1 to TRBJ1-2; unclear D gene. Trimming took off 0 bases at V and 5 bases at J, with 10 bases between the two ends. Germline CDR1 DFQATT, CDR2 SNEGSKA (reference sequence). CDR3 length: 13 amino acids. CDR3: CSARDGPQYGYTF. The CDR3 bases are TGCAGTGCTAGAGACGGCCCTCAGTATGGCTACACCTTC.

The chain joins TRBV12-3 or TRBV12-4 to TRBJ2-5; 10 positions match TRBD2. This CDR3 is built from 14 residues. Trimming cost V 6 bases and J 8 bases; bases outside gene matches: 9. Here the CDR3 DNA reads TGTGCCAGCAGGACGGGACTAGCGAGCAACACCCAGTACTTC. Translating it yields CASRTGLASNTQYF.

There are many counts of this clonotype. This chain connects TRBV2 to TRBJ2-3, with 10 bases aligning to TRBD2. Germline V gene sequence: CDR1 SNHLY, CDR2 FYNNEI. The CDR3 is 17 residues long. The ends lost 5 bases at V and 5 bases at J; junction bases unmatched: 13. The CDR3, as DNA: TGTGCCAGCAGTCCGGCCGGGAGCGGGGGGGCAAAAGATACGCAGTATTTT. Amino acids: CASSPAGSGGAKDTQYF.

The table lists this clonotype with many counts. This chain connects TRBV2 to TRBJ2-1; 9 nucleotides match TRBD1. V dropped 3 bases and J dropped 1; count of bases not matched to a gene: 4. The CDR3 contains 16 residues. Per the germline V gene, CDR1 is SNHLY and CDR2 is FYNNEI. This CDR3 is CASSDPGQGSYNEQFF. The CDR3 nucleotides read TGTGCCAGCAGTGACCCGGGACAGGGATCCTACAATGAGCAGTTCTTC.

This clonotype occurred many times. The CDR3 sequence: CASTPGDTQYF. The DNA of the CDR3 is TGTGCCAGCACCCCTGGGGATACGCAGTATTTT. This chain links TRBV5-4 with TRBJ2-3; D uncertain. V lost 6 bases to trimming and J lost 6 bases, with 8 bases between them. CDR3 length: 11 residues. The germline CDR1 and CDR2 sequences are SGHNT and YYREEE (reference sequence).

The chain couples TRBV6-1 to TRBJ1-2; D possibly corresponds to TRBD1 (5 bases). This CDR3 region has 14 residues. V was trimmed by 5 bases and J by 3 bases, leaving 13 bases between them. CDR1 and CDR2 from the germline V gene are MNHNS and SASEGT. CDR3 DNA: TGTGCCAGCAGTACGCGGGGGTTTGACTATGGCTACACCTTC. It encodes CASSTRGFDYGYTF.

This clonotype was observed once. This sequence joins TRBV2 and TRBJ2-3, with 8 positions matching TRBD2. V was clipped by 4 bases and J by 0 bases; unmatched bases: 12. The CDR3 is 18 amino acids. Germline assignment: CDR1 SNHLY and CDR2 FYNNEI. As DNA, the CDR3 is TGTGCCAGCAGTGTACTGACTAGCGCGGGGCCGAGCACAGATACGCAGTATTTT. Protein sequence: CASSVLTSAGPSTDTQYF. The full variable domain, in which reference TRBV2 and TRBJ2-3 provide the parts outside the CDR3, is EPEVTQTPSHQVTQMGQEVILRCVPISNHLYFYWYRQILGQKVEFLVSFYNNEISEKSEIFDDQFSVERPDGSNFTLKIRSTKLEDSAMYFCASSVLTSAGPSTDTQYFGPGTRLTVL.

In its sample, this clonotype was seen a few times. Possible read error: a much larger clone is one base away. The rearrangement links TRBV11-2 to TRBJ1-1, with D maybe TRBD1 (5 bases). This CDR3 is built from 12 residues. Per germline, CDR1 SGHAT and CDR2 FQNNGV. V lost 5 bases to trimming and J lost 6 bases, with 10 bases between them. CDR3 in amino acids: CASSAAGPEAFF. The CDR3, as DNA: TGTGCCAGCAGCGCCGCGGGGCCTGAAGCTTTCTTT.